This T cell receptor (beta chain) was retrieved from a study of OX40 agonist ivuxolimab in advanced cancers. Germline V gives CDR1 MNHEY, CDR2 SMNVEV (reference sequence). V gave up 3 bases and J gave up 4 bases; unmatched junction bases: 8. The CDR3 is 16 residues long. Using immunoSEQ multiplex PCR, the repertoire was profiled, and TCRdb retains in-frame clones only, with some absent. This sample carries 45,000 to 65,000 clones, roughly 73% of them seen once, and the ten largest clones take approximately 2.3%. The specimen was CD4+ or CD8+ T cells sorted from blood, collected in a trial of the OX40 agonist ivuxolimab. The TCR was taken from an adult with an advanced solid tumor such as melanoma, head and neck, liver or kidney cancer. V and J are TRBV27 and TRBJ1-1; TRBD1 matches 10 bases. The CDR3 region is CASSFSPRDRGTEAFF. CDR3 nucleotide sequence: TGTGCCAGCAGTTTCTCCCCTCGGGACAGGGGCACTGAAGCTTTCTTT.